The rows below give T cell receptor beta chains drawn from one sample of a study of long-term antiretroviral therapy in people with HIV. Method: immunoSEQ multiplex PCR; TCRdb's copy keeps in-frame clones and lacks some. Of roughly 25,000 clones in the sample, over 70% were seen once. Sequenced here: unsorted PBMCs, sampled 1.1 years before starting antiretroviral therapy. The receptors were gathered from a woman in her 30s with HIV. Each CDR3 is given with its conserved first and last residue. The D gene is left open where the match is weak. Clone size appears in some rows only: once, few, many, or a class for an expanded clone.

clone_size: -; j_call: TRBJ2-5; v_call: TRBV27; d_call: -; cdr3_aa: CASGRIETQYF; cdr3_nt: TGTGCCAGCGGTCGGATCGAGACCCAGTACTTC
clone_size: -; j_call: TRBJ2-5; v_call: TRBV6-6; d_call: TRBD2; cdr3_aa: CASRALAGQETQYF; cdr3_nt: TGTGCCAGCAGAGCACTAGCGGGACAAGAGACCCAGTACTTC
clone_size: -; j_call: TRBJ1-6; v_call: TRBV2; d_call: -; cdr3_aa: CAAGVENSPLHF; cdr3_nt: TGTGCCGCCGGGGTCGAAAATTCACCCCTCCACTTT
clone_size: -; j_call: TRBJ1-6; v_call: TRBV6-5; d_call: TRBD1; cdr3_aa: CASSFRGLTYNSPLHF; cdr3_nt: TGTGCCAGCAGTTTCAGGGGGCTGACCTATAATTCACCCCTCCACTTT
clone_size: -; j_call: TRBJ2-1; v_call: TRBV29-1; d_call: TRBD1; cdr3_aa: CSVVGTGASVDNEQFF; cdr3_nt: TGCAGCGTTGTCGGGACAGGGGCCAGTGTTGACAATGAGCAGTTCTTC
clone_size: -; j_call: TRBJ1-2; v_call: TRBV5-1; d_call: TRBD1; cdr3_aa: CASTHTGGDGYTF; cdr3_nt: TGCGCCAGCACCCATACAGGGGGGGACGGCTACACCTTC
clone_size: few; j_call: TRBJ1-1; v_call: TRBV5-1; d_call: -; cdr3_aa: CASSPPRVGNTEAFF; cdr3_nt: TGCGCCAGCAGCCCACCCAGGGTAGGGAACACTGAAGCTTTCTTT
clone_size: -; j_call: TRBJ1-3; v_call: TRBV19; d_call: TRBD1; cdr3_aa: CASSSTGSNTIYF; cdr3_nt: TGTGCCAGTAGCTCGACAGGGTCTAACACCATATATTTT
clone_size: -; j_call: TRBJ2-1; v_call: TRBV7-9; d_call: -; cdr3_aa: CASSPYNDEQFF; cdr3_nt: TGTGCCAGCAGCCCCTATAATGATGAGCAGTTCTTC
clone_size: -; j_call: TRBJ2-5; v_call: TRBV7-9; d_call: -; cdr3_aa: CASSFQETQYF; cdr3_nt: TGTGCCAGCAGCTTTCAAGAGACCCAGTACTTC
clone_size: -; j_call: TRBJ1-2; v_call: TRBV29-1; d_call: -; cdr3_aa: CSVLTVSGYGYTF; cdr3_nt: TGCAGCGTACTGACAGTCTCGGGCTATGGCTACACCTTC
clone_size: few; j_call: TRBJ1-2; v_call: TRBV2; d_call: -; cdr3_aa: CASTGTTDALYGYTF; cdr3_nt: TGTGCCAGTACCGGGACAACTGACGCCCTCTATGGCTACACCTTC
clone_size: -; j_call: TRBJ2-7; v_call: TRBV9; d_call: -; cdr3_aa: CASSPTDSNSYEQYF; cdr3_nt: TGTGCCAGCAGCCCGACGGACTCAAATTCCTACGAGCAGTACTTC
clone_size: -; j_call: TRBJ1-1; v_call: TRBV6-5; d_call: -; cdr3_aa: CASRLHRQNTEAFF; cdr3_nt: TGTGCCAGCCGCTTACACCGGCAAAACACTGAAGCTTTCTTT
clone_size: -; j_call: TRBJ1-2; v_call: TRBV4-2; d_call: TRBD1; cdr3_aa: CASSQGGQGSGYTF; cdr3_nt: TGTGCCAGCAGCCAGGGGGGACAGGGGTCTGGCTACACCTTC
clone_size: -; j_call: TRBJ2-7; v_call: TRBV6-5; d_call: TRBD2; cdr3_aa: CASSYSTLAGEQYF; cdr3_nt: TGTGCCAGCAGTTACTCGACACTAGCGGGCGAGCAGTACTTC
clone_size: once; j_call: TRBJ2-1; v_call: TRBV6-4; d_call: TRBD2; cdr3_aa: CASSDEDGGVHEQFF; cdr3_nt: TGTGCCAGCAGTGACGAGGACGGGGGGGTCCATGAGCAGTTCTTC
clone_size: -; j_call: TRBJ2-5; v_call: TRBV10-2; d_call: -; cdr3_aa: CASTLGAGWETQYF; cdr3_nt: TGCGCCAGCACCCTCGGGGCGGGGTGGGAGACCCAGTACTTC
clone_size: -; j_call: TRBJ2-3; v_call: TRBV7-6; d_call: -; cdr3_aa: CASSLWGQVTDTQYF; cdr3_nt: TGTGCCAGCAGCTTATGGGGTCAGGTCACAGATACGCAGTATTTT
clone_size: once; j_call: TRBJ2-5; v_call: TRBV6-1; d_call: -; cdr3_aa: CASSDPPLTEKSTQYF; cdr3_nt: TGTGCCAGCAGTGACCCTCCCCTGACAGAAAAGTCGACCCAGTACTTC
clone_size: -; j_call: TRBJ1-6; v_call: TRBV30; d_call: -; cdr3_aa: CAWIGGYNSPLHF; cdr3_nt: TGTGCCTGGATAGGGGGCTATAATTCACCCCTCCACTTT
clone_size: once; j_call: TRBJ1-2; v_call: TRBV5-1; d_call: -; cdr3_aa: CASREGSSAYGYTF; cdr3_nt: TGCGCCAGCAGAGAGGGCAGCTCCGCCTATGGCTACACCTTC
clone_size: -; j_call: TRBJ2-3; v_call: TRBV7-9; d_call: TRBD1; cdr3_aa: CASSPRDSSISTDTQYF; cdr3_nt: TGTGCCAGCAGCCCCCGGGACAGCTCCATTAGCACAGATACGCAGTATTTT
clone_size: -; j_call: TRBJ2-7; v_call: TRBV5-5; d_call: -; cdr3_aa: CASSLTGTSAYEQYF; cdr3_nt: TGTGCCAGCAGCTTGACAGGGACTTCAGCCTACGAGCAGTACTTC
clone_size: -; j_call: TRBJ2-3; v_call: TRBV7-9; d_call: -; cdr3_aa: CASVGDYTQYF; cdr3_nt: TGTGCCAGCGTAGGGGATTATACGCAGTATTTT
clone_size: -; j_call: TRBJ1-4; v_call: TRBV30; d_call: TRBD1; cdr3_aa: CAWSRRTGAGEKLFF; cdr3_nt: TGTGCCTGGAGCCGAAGGACAGGGGCTGGAGAAAAACTGTTTTTT